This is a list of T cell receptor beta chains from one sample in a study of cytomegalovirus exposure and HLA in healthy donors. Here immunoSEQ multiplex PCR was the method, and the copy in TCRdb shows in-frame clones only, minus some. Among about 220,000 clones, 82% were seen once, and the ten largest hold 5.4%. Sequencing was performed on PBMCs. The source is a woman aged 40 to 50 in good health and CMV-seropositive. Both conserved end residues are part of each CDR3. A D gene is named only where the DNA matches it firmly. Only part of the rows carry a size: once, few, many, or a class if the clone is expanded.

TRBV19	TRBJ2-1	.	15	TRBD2	CASSRGLAGANEQFF	TGTGCCAGTAGTAGGGGACTAGCGGGAGCCAATGAGCAGTTCTTC
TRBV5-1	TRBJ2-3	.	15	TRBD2	CASSTLAGEADTQYF	TGCGCCAGCAGCACACTAGCGGGAGAGGCAGATACGCAGTATTTT
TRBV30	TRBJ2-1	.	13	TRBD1	CACRQGTYNEQFF	TGTGCCTGCAGACAGGGGACCTACAATGAGCAGTTCTTC
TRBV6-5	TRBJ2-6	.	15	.	CASSYYSGGANVLTF	TGTGCCAGCAGTTACTACAGTGGTGGGGCCAACGTCCTGACTTTC
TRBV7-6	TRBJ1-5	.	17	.	CASSLPLHRVRNQPQHF	TGTGCCAGCAGCTTACCCCTCCACAGGGTTCGCAATCAGCCCCAGCATTTT
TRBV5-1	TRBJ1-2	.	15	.	CASSLNQNTNYGYTF	TGCGCCAGCAGCTTGAATCAGAATACTAACTATGGCTACACCTTC
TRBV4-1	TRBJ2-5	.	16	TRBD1	CASSQDRTGVSETQYF	TGCGCCAGCAGCCAAGATAGGACAGGGGTTTCAGAGACCCAGTACTTC
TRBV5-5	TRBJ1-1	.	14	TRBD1	CASSSGTANTEAFF	TGTGCCAGCAGCTCCGGGACAGCGAACACTGAAGCTTTCTTT
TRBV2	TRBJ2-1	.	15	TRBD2	CASSELLAALSEQFF	TGTGCCAGCAGTGAATTACTAGCGGCTCTCAGTGAGCAGTTCTTC
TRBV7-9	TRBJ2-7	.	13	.	CASSIEQGYEQYF	TGTGCCAGCAGCATCGAGCAGGGCTACGAGCAGTACTTC
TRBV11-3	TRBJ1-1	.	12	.	CASSLGGPEAFF	TGTGCCAGCAGCTTAGGCGGGCCCGAAGCTTTCTTT
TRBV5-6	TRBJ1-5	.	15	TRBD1	CASSLGHQGTGPQHF	TGTGCCAGCAGCTTGGGTCATCAGGGGACAGGTCCCCAGCATTTT
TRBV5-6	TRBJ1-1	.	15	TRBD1	CASSRGQVLDTEAFF	TGTGCCAGCAGCAGAGGACAGGTCTTAGACACTGAAGCTTTCTTT
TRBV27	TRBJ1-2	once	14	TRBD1	CASSFGTGGYSYTF	TGTGCCAGCAGTTTCGGGACAGGGGGCTATAGCTACACCTTC
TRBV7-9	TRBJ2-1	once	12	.	CASSRVGNEQFF	TGTGCCAGCAGCCGGGTTGGGAATGAGCAGTTCTTC
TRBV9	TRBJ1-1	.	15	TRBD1	CASSPLGQYNTEAFF	TGTGCCAGCAGCCCCTTGGGACAGTACAACACTGAAGCTTTCTTT
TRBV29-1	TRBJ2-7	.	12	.	CSVEGPGREQYF	TGCAGCGTTGAAGGCCCAGGGCGCGAGCAGTACTTC
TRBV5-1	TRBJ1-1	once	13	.	CASSLEGPTEAFF	TGCGCCAGCAGCTTGGAGGGGCCCACTGAAGCTTTCTTT
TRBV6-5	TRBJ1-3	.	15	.	CASSYSGRVRNTIYF	TGTGCCAGCAGTTACTCGGGCAGGGTCCGAAACACCATATATTTT
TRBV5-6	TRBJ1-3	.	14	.	CASSPARSRNTIYF	TGTGCCAGCAGCCCGGCGCGTAGCCGAAACACCATATATTTT
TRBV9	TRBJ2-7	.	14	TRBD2	CASSGREGFYEQYF	TGTGCCAGCAGCGGCAGGGAGGGATTCTACGAGCAGTACTTC
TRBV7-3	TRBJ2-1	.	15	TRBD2	CASSSGLAGNNEQFF	TGTGCCAGCAGCTCGGGACTAGCGGGGAACAATGAGCAGTTCTTC